Shown below are 17 T cell receptor beta chains from a single sample sequenced in a study of CD8+ T cells in alopecia areata. Sample treatment: oral pan-JAK inhibitor, 5-10 mg twice daily. Extracted RNA was reverse transcribed into cDNA, the sequencing template. This table comes from immunoSEQ multiplex PCR, and its TCRdb copy is limited to in-frame clones, with some not included. The data show some 100,000 clones, just under 60% seen once. The sequences come from CD8+ T cells sorted from blood, collected at week 56, from a patient treated with tofacitinib. Receptor source: a human donor with alopecia areata.

This clone was seen a handful of times. The V call is TRBV29-1, the J call TRBJ1-2, with 9 nucleotides matching TRBD1. Germline V gene lookup returns CDR1 SQVTM and CDR2 ANQGSEA. Trimming took 6 bases from V and 7 from J; bases not matched to a gene: 9. This CDR3 comprises 13 residues. CDR3 sequence: CSVSGTGRLGYTF. The CDR3 region has the DNA TGCAGCGTGTCCGGGACAGGGAGGCTTGGCTACACCTTC.

This clone turned up a few times. V gene TRBV4-2 combines with J gene TRBJ2-3; D possibly corresponds to TRBD1 (5 bases). Germline V gene sequence: CDR1 LGHNA, CDR2 YNFKEQ. The CDR3 is 14 amino acids. Trimming pared 0 bases from V and 1 base from J, leaving 5 bases between. As DNA, the CDR3 is TGTGCCAGCAGCCAAGAAGGGGGCACAGATACGCAGTATTTT. Translated, it gives CASSQEGGTDTQYF.

This clone occurred a few times. The V and J genes are TRBV5-1 and TRBJ1-1; D is ambiguous. CDR3 length: 13 amino acids. Trimming took off 7 bases at V and 5 bases at J, with 15 bases between the two ends. CDR1 and CDR2 (germline): SGHRS, YFSETQ. The CDR3 spells CASADWVGTEAFF. CDR3 DNA sequence: TGCGCCAGCGCTGACTGGGTTGGGACTGAAGCTTTCTTT.

The chain has TRBV27 and TRBJ2-3; 8 nucleotides match TRBD2. V trimming: 4 bases; J trimming: 2 bases; junction bases outside the gene matches: 8. The CDR3 consists of 16 residues. Germline V CDR1 and CDR2: MNHEY, SMNVEV (reference sequence). CDR3 loop: CASSSSPGGTTDTQYF. Written as DNA, the CDR3 is TGTGCCAGCAGTTCCTCGCCGGGGGGGACCACAGATACGCAGTATTTT.

This clone was detected only a few times. The genes are TRBV29-1 and TRBJ2-7, with unresolved D. This CDR3 has 15 residues. Trimming left V 0 bases short and J 0 bases short, with 12 bases between. CDR1 is SQVTM and CDR2 is ANQGSEA in the germline V gene. The CDR3 DNA is TGCAGCGTTGAAGAGGACCGATCCTACTCCTACGAGCAGTACTTC. Translated: CSVEEDRSYSYEQYF.

The chain uses TRBV30 and TRBJ2-2; a weak D match, TRBD1 (6 bases). The germline V gene encodes CDR1 GTSNPN and CDR2 SVGIG (reference sequence). The ends were cut back, 4 bases at V and 6 bases at J, with 9 bases in the middle. This CDR3 region has 12 residues. The CDR3: CAWKTGSGELFF. DNA of the CDR3: TGTGCCTGGAAAACAGGGTCCGGGGAGCTGTTTTTT.

V and J are TRBV19 and TRBJ2-1; the D is unclear. CDR1 and CDR2 (germline): LNHDA, SQIVND (reference sequence). The CDR3 has 15 residues. The V end lost 7 bases, the J end lost 0 bases, and 13 bases lay between the germline ends. CDR3 in amino acids: CASKAGMSSYNEQFF. The CDR3, as DNA: TGTGCCAGTAAAGCCGGCATGAGCTCCTACAATGAGCAGTTCTTC.

Only one count was recorded for this clone. The rearrangement joins TRBV28 to TRBJ2-3; no reliable D call. CDR1 and CDR2 (germline): MDHEN, SYDVKM. Trimming cost V 2 bases and J 6 bases, with 9 bases left between them. The CDR3 has 13 residues. The CDR3 protein is CASSLTTGDTQYF. The CDR3 nucleotides read TGTGCCAGCAGTTTAACCACCGGTGATACGCAGTATTTT.

Here the CDR3 DNA reads TGCGCCAGCATACTGAGGGCCGGGGAGCTGTTTTTT. Translation gives CASILRAGELFF. The chain has TRBV5-1 and TRBJ2-2; weak D call: TRBD2 (5 bases). V was shortened by 6 bases and J by 6 bases, with 9 bases between the two germline ends. This CDR3 has 12 amino acids. CDR1 and CDR2 (germline): SGHRS, YFSETQ.

The V and J genes are TRBV2 and TRBJ2-2; D assignment may be TRBD1 or TRBD2 (5 bases each). The CDR3 consists of 17 residues. CDR1 SNHLY and CDR2 FYNNEI come from the germline V gene. Trimming cost V 5 bases and J 1 base, with 17 bases left between them. The CDR3 DNA is TGTGCCAGCAGTACCCTCCGGGACCGCGTGAACACCGGGGAGCTGTTTTTT. Its protein is CASSTLRDRVNTGELFF.

The chain uses TRBV7-8 and TRBJ2-7; D ambiguous. The CDR3 consists of 16 residues. Trimming left V 1 base short and J 4 bases short, with 17 bases between. Germline V lookup: CDR1 SGHVS, CDR2 FQNEAQ. CDR3 DNA sequence: TGTGCCAGCAGCTTAGAGGGTAGGGCCGCGAATTACGAGCAGTACTTC. Its translation is CASSLEGRAANYEQYF.

V is TRBV11-3 and J is TRBJ2-3, with TRBD2 identical over 10 bases. The CDR3 has 14 amino acids. Germline V gene lookup returns CDR1 SGHNT and CDR2 YENEEA. The V and J ends lost 5 bases and 4 bases, in that order; junction bases with no gene match: 3. The CDR3: CASSPSGGSDTQYF. For the CDR3, the DNA is TGTGCCAGCAGCCCTAGCGGGGGCTCAGATACGCAGTATTTT.

V and J are TRBV25-1 and TRBJ2-5; D is undetermined. The V gene's germline CDR1 is MGHDK and CDR2 SYGVNS. Trimming took off 7 bases at V and 2 bases at J, with 8 bases between the two ends. The CDR3 loop spans 12 amino acids. CDR3 residues: CASKGKQETQYF. The DNA for the CDR3 is TGTGCCAGCAAGGGCAAACAAGAGACCCAGTACTTC.

The V and J genes are TRBV29-1 and TRBJ2-7; TRBD1 is a possible D gene (6 bases). From germline, CDR1 is SQVTM and CDR2 ANQGSEA. The CDR3 totals 13 residues. Trimming removed 7 bases from V and 2 bases from J, with 15 bases in between. DNA of the CDR3: TGCAGCGCCCGGGACACCTGGACCTACGAGCAGTACTTC. Translation gives CSARDTWTYEQYF.

The chain recombines TRBV29-1 with TRBJ2-2, with D uncertain. V was cut by 3 bases and J by 2 bases, with 7 bases left in between. Germline-derived CDR1 and CDR2 are SQVTM and ANQGSEA. The CDR3 totals 13 residues. The CDR3 coding sequence is TGCAGCGTTGACTTCCAAAACACCGGGGAGCTGTTTTTT. Translated, it gives CSVDFQNTGELFF.

The V call is TRBV10-2, the J call TRBJ2-7, with a possible D match to TRBD1 (5 bases). The CDR3 has 14 residues. Germline CDR1 and CDR2: WSHSY and SAAADI. V was pared by 3 bases and J by 7 bases, with 16 bases between. In DNA form, the CDR3 reads TGCGCCAGCAGTGATGGGCAGGGCCTCCGGGAGCAGTACTTC. Protein: CASSDGQGLREQYF.

DNA for the CDR3: TGTGCCAGCAGCCCAGATGGCAGGGCCGCCTACGAGCAGTACTTC. Encoded protein: CASSPDGRAAYEQYF. This chain uses TRBV7-8 with TRBJ2-7; a possible D gene is TRBD1 (5 bases). CDR3 length equals 15 residues. Germline CDR1 reads SGHVS; CDR2 reads FQNEAQ. With 5 bases removed from V and 2 bases from J, the gap between germline ends came to 16 bases.